This T cell receptor (beta chain) emerged from a study of T cells in Graves' hyperthyroidism and ophthalmopathy. Patients between 18 and 65 years old had hyperthyroidism, newly diagnosed and lasting under 2 months. RNA transcripts yielded amplified TCR beta CDR3 regions. TCR CDR3 underwent first-round RT-PCR with the HTBI primer set. TCRdb recomputed calls from the multiplex PCR reads with MiXCR, one row per CDR3 protein. The sample records about 400,000 distinct CDR3 sequences, about a sixth being singletons. The length of the CDR3 is 16 residues. Germline V gene lookup returns CDR1 SQVTM and CDR2 ANQGSEA. The germline V and J ends were trimmed by 7 bases and 5 bases, with 24 bases remaining between them.

The sequencing sample was made of blood. This clonotype was sampled from a woman between 18 and 29 years old with Graves' hyperthyroidism. The rearrangement links TRBV29-1 to TRBJ2-1; D may correspond to TRBD1 or TRBD2 (7 bases each). The CDR3 loop reads CSALYWEGASNNEQFF. In DNA, the CDR3 is TGCAGCGCCCTATACTGGGAGGGGGCCAGCAACAATGAGCAGTTCTTC.